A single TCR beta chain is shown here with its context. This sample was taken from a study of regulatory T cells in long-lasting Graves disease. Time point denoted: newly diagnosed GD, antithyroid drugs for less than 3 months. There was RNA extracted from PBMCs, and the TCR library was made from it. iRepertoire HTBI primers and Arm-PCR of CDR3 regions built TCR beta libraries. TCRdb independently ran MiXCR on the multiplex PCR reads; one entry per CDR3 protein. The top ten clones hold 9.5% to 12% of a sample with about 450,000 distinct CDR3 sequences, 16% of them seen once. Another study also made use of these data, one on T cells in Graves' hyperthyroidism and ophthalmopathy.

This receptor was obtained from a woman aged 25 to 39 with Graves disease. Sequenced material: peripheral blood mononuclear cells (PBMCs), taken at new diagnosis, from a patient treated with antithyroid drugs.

The CDR3 region is CAISEFGTVGRPQHF. CDR3 bases: TGTGCCATCAGTGAATTCGGGACAGTGGGGCGGCCCCAGCATTTT. The chain uses TRBV10-3 and TRBJ1-5, with 7 bases matching TRBD1. This CDR3 has 15 residues. The V segment lost 3 bases and the J segment 9 bases; nucleotides outside the gene matches: 11. The germline CDR1 and CDR2 sequences are ENHRY and SYGVKD.